The 20 T cell receptor beta chains given below trace back to one sample, sequenced in a study of T cell repertoires in cytomegalovirus infection. No cognate antigen is known for these TCRs. In TCRdb, the reads were re-called with MiXCR into one record per CDR3 protein. The table includes about 340,000 distinct CDR3 sequences, under 35% detected once. Sequencing used cultured PBMCs, obtained from culture after CMV antigen stimulation. The receptors were gathered from a human donor in good health (CMV status not recorded). Some clones in this sample may be carry-over from other donors' samples.

On this clonotype: One junction end disagrees with the germline gene, perhaps due to a read error. The rearrangement links TRBV27 to TRBJ1-1, with unresolved D. The CDR3 runs to 14 residues. The germline V gene has CDR1 MNHEY and CDR2 SMNVEV (reference sequence). In DNA, the CDR3 is TGTGCCAGCAGTCTTCTTGGATTGAAAACTGAAGCTTTCTTT. Its protein product is CASSLLGLKTEAFF.

This clonotype was found a few times. The chain employs TRBV6-2 or TRBV6-3 and TRBJ2-7; D uncertain. The CDR3 consists of 13 residues. Germline-derived CDR1 and CDR2 are MNHEY and SVGEGT. V was pared by 0 bases and J by 3 bases, with 6 bases between. CDR3 DNA: TGTGCCAGCAGTTACTCTGGTATCTACGAGCAGTACTTC. Its translation is CASSYSGIYEQYF.

This clonotype was detected only a few times. J is TRBJ2-7 and V is TRBV12-5, with 9 bases fitting TRBD1. The CDR3 has 16 amino acids. Per germline, CDR1 LGHNT and CDR2 FRNRAP. V lost 5 bases and J lost 0; bases outside the gene matches: 8. The CDR3 loop reads CASGPRGDRVSYEQYF. The CDR3 nucleotides are TGTGCTAGTGGTCCTCGGGGGGACAGGGTCTCCTACGAGCAGTACTTC.

V gene TRBV11-2 combines with J gene TRBJ2-3; D gene uncertain. The length of the CDR3 is 11 residues. The germline gives CDR1 SGHAT, CDR2 FQNNGV. Trimming pared 5 bases from V and 5 bases from J, leaving 5 bases between. The CDR3 reads CASSTIDTQYF. In DNA, the CDR3 is TGTGCCAGCAGCACGATAGATACGCAGTATTTT.

The chain has TRBV5-1 and TRBJ1-4; D is undetermined. The CDR3 runs to 15 residues. The germline V gene has CDR1 SGHRS and CDR2 YFSETQ. V was pared by 4 bases and J by 1 base, with 11 bases between. The CDR3 here is CASSLGGLTNEKLFF. CDR3 coding DNA: TGCGCCAGCAGCCTTGGCGGGCTAACTAATGAAAAACTGTTTTTT.

This chain uses TRBV9 with TRBJ2-3; D not certain. The CDR3 spans 12 residues. Looked up from germline, CDR1 is SGDLS and CDR2 is YYNGEE. V lost 1 base and J lost 6, with 6 bases in between. CDR3 sequence: CASSVLGDTQYF. The DNA for the CDR3 is TGTGCCAGCAGCGTACTGGGGGATACGCAGTATTTT.

The chain carries TRBV18 and TRBJ1-2; a weak D match, TRBD1 (6 bases). The length of the CDR3 is 16 residues. Germline V gives CDR1 KGHSH, CDR2 LQKENI. V was shortened by 3 bases and J by 6 bases, with 20 bases between the two germline ends. In DNA, the CDR3 is TGTGCCAGCTCACCCGGGAGTACAGGGCGCAAAGATGGCTACACCTTC. This encodes CASSPGSTGRKDGYTF.

In its sample, this clonotype was seen a few times. This chain joins TRBV11-2 and TRBJ1-1; D is unresolved. The CDR3 is made up of 11 amino acids. Between the trimmed V and J ends, which lost 9 bases and 7 bases, there was a span of 12 bases. Germline loops: CDR1 SGHAT, CDR2 FQNNGV. CDR3 amino acids: CASSASFEAFF. In nucleotides, the CDR3 is TGTGCCAGTTCCGCCAGTTTTGAAGCTTTCTTT.

The V call is TRBV11-2, the J call TRBJ2-3, with D unresolved. This CDR3 spans 15 amino acids. Trimming pared 2 bases from V and 0 bases from J, leaving 9 bases between. Per the germline V gene, CDR1 is SGHAT and CDR2 is FQNNGV. CDR3 bases: TGTGCCAGCAGCTTAATCGGCTCTAGCACAGATACGCAGTATTTT. Amino acid sequence: CASSLIGSSTDTQYF. Variable domain in full (rest from reference TRBV11-2 and TRBJ2-3): EAGVAQSPRYKIIEKRQSVAFWCNPISGHATLYWYQQILGQGPKLLIQFQNNGVVDDSQLPKDRFSAERLKGVDSTLKIQPAKLEDSAVYLCASSLIGSSTDTQYFGPGTRLTVL.

This chain links TRBV7-6 with TRBJ1-1, with 8 bases that match TRBD1. This CDR3 spans 16 amino acids. The germline V gene has CDR1 SGHVS and CDR2 FNYEAQ. V shed 3 bases, J shed 0 bases, and the junction held 6 bases outside the gene matches. The chain's CDR3 is CASSLAGQGMNTEAFF. The CDR3 DNA reads as TGTGCCAGCAGCTTGGCCGGACAGGGAATGAACACTGAAGCTTTCTTT.

The gene calls are TRBV12-3 or TRBV12-4 and TRBJ2-2; D is undetermined. The CDR3 has 18 amino acids. The germline V and J ends were trimmed by 7 bases and 0 bases, with 21 bases remaining between them. The CDR3, as DNA: TGTGCCAGCATTCAGACGGTCCGCCCGGGTACGAACACCGGGGAGCTGTTTTTT. Amino acid sequence: CASIQTVRPGTNTGELFF.

The rearrangement uses TRBV12-3 or TRBV12-4 and TRBJ1-1; 8 bases align to TRBD1. This CDR3 region has 14 residues. V shed 4 bases, J shed 6 bases, and the junction held 7 bases outside the gene matches. The CDR3 here is CASSYRGFFSEAFF. As DNA, the CDR3 is TGTGCCAGCAGTTACAGGGGGTTCTTCTCTGAAGCTTTCTTT.

This clonotype turned up a few times. The chain employs TRBV12-3 or TRBV12-4 and TRBJ2-5; no definite D call. CDR3 length: 12 residues. The V and J ends lost 6 bases and 1 base respectively, with 6 bases between them. The CDR3 loop reads CASRGFQETQYF. In DNA, the CDR3 is TGTGCCAGCAGGGGCTTCCAAGAGACCCAGTACTTC.

This clonotype was observed a handful of times. The chain couples TRBV4-1 to TRBJ1-5; a weak D match, TRBD1 (6 bases). Per the germline V gene, CDR1 is MGHRA and CDR2 is YSYEKL. The CDR3 spans 16 residues. Trimming cost V 1 base and J 5 bases, with 15 bases left between them. In DNA, the CDR3 is TGCGCCAGCAGCCAAGGAACAGGGCCCAGGGATCAGCCCCAGCATTTT. Protein: CASSQGTGPRDQPQHF.

This chain links TRBV19 with TRBJ2-5; 7 nucleotides align to TRBD2. The CDR3 covers 14 residues. J lost 2 bases, V lost 4 bases, and 4 bases had no gene match. The germline gives CDR1 LNHDA, CDR2 SQIVND (reference sequence). CDR3 region: CASSRDYLQETQYF. CDR3 coding DNA: TGTGCCAGTAGTAGGGACTACCTTCAAGAGACCCAGTACTTC.

The chain carries TRBV12-3 or TRBV12-4 and TRBJ1-1, with 7 bases that match TRBD1. CDR3 length: 14 residues. With V trimmed by 3 bases and J by 1 base, 2 bases remained unmatched. The CDR3 coding sequence is TGTGCCAGCAGTTTCCGGGACAGGAACACTGAAGCTTTCTTT. This gives the protein CASSFRDRNTEAFF.

This clonotype was counted many times. The chain employs TRBV5-1 and TRBJ2-3; no clear D. Germline CDR1 is SGHRS and CDR2 is YFSETQ. Trimming left V 3 bases short and J 0 bases short, with 5 bases between. There are 13 residues in the CDR3. Written as DNA, the CDR3 is TGCGCCAGCAGCTGGGGTAGCACAGATACGCAGTATTTT. The encoded protein is CASSWGSTDTQYF.

The CDR3 sequence: CSARPVAGPYEQYF. For the CDR3, the DNA is TGCAGTGCTAGGCCTGTCGCCGGTCCCTACGAGCAGTACTTC. The chain has TRBV20-1 and TRBJ2-7; no clear D. This CDR3 spans 14 amino acids. Germline V gene data show CDR1 as DFQATT and CDR2 as SNEGSKA (reference sequence). V lost 3 bases, J lost 2 bases, and 14 bases lay in between.

The chain recombines TRBV25-1 with TRBJ2-1; D might be TRBD2 (6 bases). This CDR3 comprises 13 residues. The germline V gene has CDR1 MGHDK and CDR2 SYGVNS. Between the trimmed V and J ends, which lost 6 bases and 7 bases, there was a span of 13 bases. The CDR3 bases are TGTGCCAGCAGGGAGACTGGGAGGAATGAGCAGTTCTTC. Its translation is CASRETGRNEQFF.

This clonotype appeared a few times. The J gene is TRBJ1-5, the V gene TRBV2; D is ambiguous. The CDR3 is 16 amino acids. V lost 2 bases and J lost 2, with 13 bases in between. Per the germline V gene, CDR1 is SNHLY and CDR2 is FYNNEI. The CDR3 sequence is CASSETGDMGNQPQHF. Written as DNA, the CDR3 is TGTGCCAGCAGTGAAACCGGAGATATGGGCAATCAGCCCCAGCATTTT.